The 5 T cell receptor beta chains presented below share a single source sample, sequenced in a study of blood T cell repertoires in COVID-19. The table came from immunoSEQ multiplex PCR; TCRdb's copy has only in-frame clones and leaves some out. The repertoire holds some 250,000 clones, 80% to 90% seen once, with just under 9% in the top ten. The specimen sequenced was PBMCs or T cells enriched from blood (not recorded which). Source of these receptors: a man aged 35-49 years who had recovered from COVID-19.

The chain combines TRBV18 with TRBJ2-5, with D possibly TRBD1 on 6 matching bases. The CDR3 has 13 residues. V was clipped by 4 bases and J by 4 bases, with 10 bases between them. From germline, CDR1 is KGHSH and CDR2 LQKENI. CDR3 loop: CASSLPTGETQYF. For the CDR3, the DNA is TGTGCCAGCTCACTCCCGACAGGAGAGACCCAGTACTTC.

CDR3: CASSQEDSVRYGYTF. CDR3 nucleotide sequence: TGTGCCAGCAGCCAAGAGGACAGTGTCCGCTATGGCTACACCTTC. The V gene is TRBV14, the J gene TRBJ1-2, with D possibly matching TRBD1 (6 bases). V lost 0 bases to trimming and J lost 4 bases, with 12 bases between them. Germline V gene sequence: CDR1 SGHDN, CDR2 FVKESK. This CDR3 is 15 amino acids long.

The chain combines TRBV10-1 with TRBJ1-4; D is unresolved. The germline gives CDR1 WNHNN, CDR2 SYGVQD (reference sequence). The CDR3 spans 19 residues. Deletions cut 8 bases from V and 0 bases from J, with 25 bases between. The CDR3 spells CASCGFFQRLNSTNEKLFF. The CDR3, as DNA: TGCGCCAGCTGTGGCTTTTTTCAGCGGCTCAATTCAACTAATGAAAAACTGTTTTTT.

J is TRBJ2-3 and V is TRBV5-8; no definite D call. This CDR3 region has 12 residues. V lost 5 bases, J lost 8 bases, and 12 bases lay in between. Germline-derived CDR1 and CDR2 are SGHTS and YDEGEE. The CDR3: CASSPMSGTQYF. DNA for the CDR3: TGTGCCAGCAGTCCTATGTCGGGTACGCAGTATTTT.

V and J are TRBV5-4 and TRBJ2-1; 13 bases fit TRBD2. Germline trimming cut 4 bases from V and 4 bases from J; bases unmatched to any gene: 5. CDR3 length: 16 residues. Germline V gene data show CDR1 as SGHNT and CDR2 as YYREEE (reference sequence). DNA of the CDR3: TGTGCCAGCAGCGCAACTAGCGGGGGGGCATACAATGAGCAGTTCTTC. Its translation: CASSATSGGAYNEQFF.